The subject of this entry is one T cell receptor (beta chain). This sample was included in a study of cytomegalovirus exposure and HLA in healthy donors. Per the germline V gene, CDR1 is SGHNT and CDR2 is YYREEE (reference sequence). The CDR3 has 16 residues. With 0 bases clipped from V and 2 bases from J, the junction kept 5 bases outside the gene matches. The primer mix had 60 Vbeta and 13 Jbeta primers. Here immunoSEQ multiplex PCR was the method, and the copy in TCRdb shows in-frame clones only, minus some. In the table there are 150,000 to 200,000 clones, about 80% of which are singletons. Sequenced: PBMCs. The sequence derives from a woman aged 30 to 39 in good health and CMV-seronegative. This rearrangement joins TRBV5-4 to TRBJ2-3; 8 bases agree with TRBD2. For the CDR3, the DNA is TGTGCCAGCAGCTTGGAAGGGACTAGGGCCACAGATACGCAGTATTTT. Translated: CASSLEGTRATDTQYF.